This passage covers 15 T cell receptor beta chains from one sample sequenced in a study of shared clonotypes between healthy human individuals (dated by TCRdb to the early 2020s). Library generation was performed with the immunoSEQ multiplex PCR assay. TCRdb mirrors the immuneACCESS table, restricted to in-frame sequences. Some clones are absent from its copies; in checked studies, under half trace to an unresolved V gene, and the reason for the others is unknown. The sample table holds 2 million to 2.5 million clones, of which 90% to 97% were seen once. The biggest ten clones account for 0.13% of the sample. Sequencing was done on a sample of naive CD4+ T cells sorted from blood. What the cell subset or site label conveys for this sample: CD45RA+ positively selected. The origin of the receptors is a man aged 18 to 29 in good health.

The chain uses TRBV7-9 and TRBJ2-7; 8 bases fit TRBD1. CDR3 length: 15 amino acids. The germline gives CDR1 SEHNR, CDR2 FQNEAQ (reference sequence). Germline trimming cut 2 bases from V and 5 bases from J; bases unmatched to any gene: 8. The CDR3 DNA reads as TGTGCCAGCAGCTTACGAGGACAGGGTCACGACGAGCAGTACTTC. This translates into CASSLRGQGHDEQYF.

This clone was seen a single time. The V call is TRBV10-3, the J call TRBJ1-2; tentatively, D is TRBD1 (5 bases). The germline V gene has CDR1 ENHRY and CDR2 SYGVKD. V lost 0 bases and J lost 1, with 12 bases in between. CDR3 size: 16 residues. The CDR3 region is CAISESLLQVNYGYTF. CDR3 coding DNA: TGTGCCATCAGTGAGTCGCTTTTACAGGTTAACTATGGCTACACCTTC.

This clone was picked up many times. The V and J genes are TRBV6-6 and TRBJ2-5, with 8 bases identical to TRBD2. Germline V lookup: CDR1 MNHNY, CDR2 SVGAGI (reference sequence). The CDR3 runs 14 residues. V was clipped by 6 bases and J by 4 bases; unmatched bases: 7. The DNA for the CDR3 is TGTGCCAGCAGCCCCCGGGGGGGCGCAGAGACCCAGTACTTC. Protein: CASSPRGGAETQYF.

CDR3 residues: CASSKRRFRGRAYCYNEQFF. For the CDR3, the DNA is TGTGCCAGCAGCAAACGGCGTTTTCGGGGGCGGGCATATTGTTACAATGAGCAGTTCTTC. The chain couples TRBV21-1 to TRBJ2-1. TRBV21-1 is shown as a pseudogene. This CDR3 is 20 amino acids long.

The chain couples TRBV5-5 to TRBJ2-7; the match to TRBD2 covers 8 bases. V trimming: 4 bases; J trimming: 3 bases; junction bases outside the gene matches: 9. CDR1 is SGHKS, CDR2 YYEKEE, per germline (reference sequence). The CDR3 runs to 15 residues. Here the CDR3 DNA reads TGTGCCAGCAGCCCCGCCGGCGGGGGGTACTACGAGCAGTACTTC. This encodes CASSPAGGGYYEQYF. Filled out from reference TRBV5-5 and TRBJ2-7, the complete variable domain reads DAGVTQSPTHLIKTRGQQVTLRCSPISGHKSVSWYQQVLGQGPQFIFQYYEKEERGRGNFPDRFSARQFPNYSSELNVNALLLGDSALYLCASSPAGGGYYEQYFGPGTRLTVT.

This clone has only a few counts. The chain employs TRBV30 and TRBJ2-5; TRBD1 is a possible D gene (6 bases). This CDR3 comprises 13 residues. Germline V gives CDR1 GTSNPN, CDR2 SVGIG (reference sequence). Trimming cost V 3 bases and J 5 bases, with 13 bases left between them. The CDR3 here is CAWRDRVRETQYF. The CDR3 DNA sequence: TGTGCCTGGAGGGACAGAGTAAGGGAGACCCAGTACTTC.

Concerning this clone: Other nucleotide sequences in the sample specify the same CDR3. The CDR3 is CASSLEGDTQYF. CDR3 nucleotides: TGCGCCAGCAGCCTGGAGGGAGATACGCAGTATTTT. The chain combines TRBV5-1 with TRBJ2-3, with D possibly TRBD2 on 6 matching bases. V was trimmed by 4 bases and J by 5 bases, leaving 8 bases between them. The CDR3 length is 12 residues. Per the germline V gene, CDR1 is SGHRS and CDR2 is YFSETQ.

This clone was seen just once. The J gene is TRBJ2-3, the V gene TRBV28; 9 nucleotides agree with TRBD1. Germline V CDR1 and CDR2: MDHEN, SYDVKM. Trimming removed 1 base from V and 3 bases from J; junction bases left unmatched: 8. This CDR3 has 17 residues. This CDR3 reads CASSLSGTGRGTDTQYF. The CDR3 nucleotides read TGTGCCAGCAGTTTATCCGGGACAGGGAGAGGGACAGATACGCAGTATTTT.

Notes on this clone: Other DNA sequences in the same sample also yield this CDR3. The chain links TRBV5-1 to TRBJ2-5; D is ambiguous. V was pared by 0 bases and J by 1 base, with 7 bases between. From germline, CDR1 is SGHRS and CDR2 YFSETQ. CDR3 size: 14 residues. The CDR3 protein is CASSLGGLQETQYF. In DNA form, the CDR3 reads TGCGCCAGCAGCTTGGGAGGCCTCCAAGAGACCCAGTACTTC.

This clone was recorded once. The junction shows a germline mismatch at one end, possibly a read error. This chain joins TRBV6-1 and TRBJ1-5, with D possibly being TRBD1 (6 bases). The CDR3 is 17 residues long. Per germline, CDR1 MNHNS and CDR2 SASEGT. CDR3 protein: CASREEGQNLSNQPQHF. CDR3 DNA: TGTGCCAGCAGGGAAGAAGGACAGAATCTTAGCAATCAGCCCCAGCATTTT.

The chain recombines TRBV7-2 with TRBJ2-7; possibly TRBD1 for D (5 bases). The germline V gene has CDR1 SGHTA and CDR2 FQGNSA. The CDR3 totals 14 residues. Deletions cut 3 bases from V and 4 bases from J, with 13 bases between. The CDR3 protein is CASSFWPGPYEQYF. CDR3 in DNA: TGTGCCAGCAGCTTTTGGCCAGGGCCTTACGAGCAGTACTTC.

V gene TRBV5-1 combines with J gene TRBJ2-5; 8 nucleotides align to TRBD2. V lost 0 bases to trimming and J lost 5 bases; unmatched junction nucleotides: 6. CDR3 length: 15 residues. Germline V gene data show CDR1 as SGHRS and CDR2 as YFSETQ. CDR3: CASSLAGTSAETQYF. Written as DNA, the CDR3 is TGCGCCAGCAGCTTGGCCGGGACTAGTGCGGAGACCCAGTACTTC. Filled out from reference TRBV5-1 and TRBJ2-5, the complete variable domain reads KAGVTQTPRYLIKTRGQQVTLSCSPISGHRSVSWYQQTPGQGLQFLFEYFSETQRNKGNFPGRFSGRQFSNSRSEMNVSTLELGDSALYLCASSLAGTSAETQYFGPGTRLLVL.

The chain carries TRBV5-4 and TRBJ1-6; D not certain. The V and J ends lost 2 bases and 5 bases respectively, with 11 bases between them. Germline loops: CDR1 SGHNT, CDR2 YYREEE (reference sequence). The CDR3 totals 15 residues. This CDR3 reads CASSFQGLNNSPLHF. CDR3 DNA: TGTGCCAGCAGCTTTCAAGGACTGAATAATTCACCCCTCCACTTT.

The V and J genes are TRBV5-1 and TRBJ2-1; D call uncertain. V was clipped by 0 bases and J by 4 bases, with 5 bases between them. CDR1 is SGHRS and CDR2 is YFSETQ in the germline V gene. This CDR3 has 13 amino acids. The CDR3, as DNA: TGCGCCAGCAGCTTGGAAATATACAATGAGCAGTTCTTC. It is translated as CASSLEIYNEQFF.

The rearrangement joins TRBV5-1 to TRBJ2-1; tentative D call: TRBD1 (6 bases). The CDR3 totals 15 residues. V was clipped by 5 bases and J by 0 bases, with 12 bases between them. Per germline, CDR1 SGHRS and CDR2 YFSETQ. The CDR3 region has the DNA TGCGCCAGCAGGTTCCAGGGGAGCTCCTACAATGAGCAGTTCTTC. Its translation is CASRFQGSSYNEQFF.